The next 17 T cell receptor beta chains were all read from a single sample in a study of CD8+CD57+ T cells in acquired aplastic anemia. TCR beta VDJ and CDR3 profiling used genomic DNA as template. TCRdb independently ran MiXCR on the reads; one entry per CDR3 protein. The table lists hundreds of thousands of distinct CDR3 sequences, 65% to 80% of them singletons, with under 5% in the top ten. Sequenced sample: sorted CD4+, CD8+, or CD8+CD57+ T cells (not recorded which) from PBMCs. Source of these receptors: a human donor in good health, serving as a control.

A remark on this clonotype: The germline gene is not matched at one end of the junction; a read error may be the cause. The chain has TRBV7-7 and TRBJ1-6, with 7 bases identical to TRBD1. This CDR3 region has 14 residues. The germline gives CDR1 SSHAT, CDR2 FNYEAQ (reference sequence). The CDR3 coding sequence is TGTGCTAGCAGCTTGGGTGGCAGGGGGTCTCCCCTGAACTTT. Amino acids: CASSLGGRGSPLNF. The variable domain in full, with the rest retrieved from reference TRBV7-7 and TRBJ1-6, is GAGVSQSPRYKVTKRGQDVTLRCDPISSHATLYWYQQALGQGPEFLTYFNYEAQPDKSGLPSDRFSAERPEGSISTLTIQRTEQRDSAMYRCASSLGGRGSPLNFGNGTRLTVT.

The rearrangement joins TRBV5-8 to TRBJ1-1; D may be TRBD1 (5 bases). This CDR3 spans 12 amino acids. Trimming removed 4 bases at V and 6 bases at J, with 10 bases between. Germline lookup yields CDR1 SGHTS and CDR2 YDEGEE. CDR3 DNA sequence: TGTGCCAGCAGCGTGTCGGGACCTGAAGCTTTCTTT. Its protein product is CASSVSGPEAFF. The full variable domain, with the rest looked up from reference TRBV5-8 and TRBJ1-1, is EAGVTQSPTHLIKTRGQQATLRCSPISGHTSVYWYQQALGLGLQFLLWYDEGEERNRGNFPPRFSGRQFPNYSSELNVNALELEDSALYLCASSVSGPEAFFGQGTRLTVV.

This clonotype occurred many times. V is TRBV6-6 and J is TRBJ2-2; 7 bases align to TRBD1. Germline-derived CDR1 and CDR2 are MNHNY and SVGAGI (reference sequence). The CDR3 loop spans 17 amino acids. V shed 0 bases and J 10 bases; nucleotides not matched to a gene: 14. CDR3 in DNA: TGTGCCAGCAGTTACTCGGGGGCAAAGACAGGGCGTGAGGAGCTGTTTTTT. Its translation is CASSYSGAKTGREELFF.

The chain recombines TRBV7-8 with TRBJ2-1, with D unclear. Trimming cost V 7 bases and J 0 bases, with 16 bases left between them. Per germline, CDR1 SGHVS and CDR2 FQNEAQ. The CDR3 is 16 amino acids. The DNA of the CDR3 is TGTGCCAGCACCCCCCGAGGCCAAAGCTCCTACAATGAGCAGTTCTTC. Its translation: CASTPRGQSSYNEQFF.

A word on this clonotype: Relative to the germline gene, one junction end is altered; a read error may explain this. The chain couples TRBV25-1 to TRBJ1-6; D gene ambiguous. Germline CDR1 is MGHDK and CDR2 is SYGVNS. This CDR3 is built from 15 residues. CDR3 nucleotide sequence: TGTGCCAGCAGTGACACGGGAGCTTATAATTCTCCCCTCCACTTT. It codes for CASSDTGAYNSPLHF.

This clonotype was observed at least ten times. The chain couples TRBV12-3 or TRBV12-4 to TRBJ1-2, with D possibly being TRBD1 (5 bases). V lost 1 base and J lost 1, with 10 bases in between. The CDR3 has 15 residues. The CDR3 DNA follows: TGTGCCAGCAGTTTAGATCCAGGGATTAACTATGGCTACACCTTC. This gives the protein CASSLDPGINYGYTF.

V is TRBV15 and J is TRBJ2-1; no clear D. Trimming stripped 3 bases from V and 6 bases from J, with 12 bases between. The germline V gene has CDR1 LNHNV and CDR2 YYDKDF (reference sequence). The CDR3 runs to 14 residues. The CDR3 here is CATSSSPVSNEQFF. For the CDR3, the DNA is TGTGCCACCAGCAGTTCCCCAGTATCCAATGAGCAGTTCTTC.

The table lists this clonotype with many counts. The chain recombines TRBV12-3 or TRBV12-4 with TRBJ1-1; D possibly corresponds to TRBD1 (6 bases). V dropped 6 bases and J dropped 5 bases, with 19 bases sitting between them. The CDR3 loop spans 15 amino acids. CDR3 sequence: CASSVWGAFITEAFF. CDR3 nucleotide sequence: TGTGCCAGCAGCGTTTGGGGGGCGTTTATAACTGAAGCTTTCTTT.

On this clonotype itself: One junction end disagrees with the germline gene, perhaps due to a read error. J is TRBJ2-3 and V is TRBV7-6, with 7 bases that match TRBD2. Germline V gene data show CDR1 as SGHVS and CDR2 as FNYEAQ. The CDR3 is made up of 14 amino acids. The CDR3 sequence: CASSPRSGTMATPF. The CDR3 bases are TGTGCCAGCAGCCCCCGAAGTGGGACTATGGCTACACCTTTT.

Regarding this clonotype: It may be a read error: a sequence one base away is much more abundant. The chain joins TRBV6-1 to TRBJ1-5; unclear D gene. Germline values: CDR1 MNHNS, CDR2 SASEGT. The CDR3 loop spans 13 amino acids. CDR3 sequence reads: CAGSNLRNQPQHF. The DNA of the CDR3 is TGTGCCGGCAGCAACCTACGCAATCAGCCCCAGCATTTT.

This clonotype was recorded only once. The chain employs TRBV12-3 or TRBV12-4 and TRBJ1-2; D ambiguous. Trimming took off 1 base at V and 3 bases at J, with 6 bases between the two ends. The CDR3 is 13 amino acids. The DNA of the CDR3 is TGTGCCAGCAGTTTAGATGGGGACTATGGCTACACCTTC. It encodes CASSLDGDYGYTF.

This chain joins TRBV7-3 and TRBJ1-1; D is uncertain. Germline CDR1 is SGHTA and CDR2 is FQGTGA. The V and J ends lost 5 bases and 9 bases respectively, with 16 bases between them. The CDR3 extends over 13 amino acids. CDR3 bases: TGTGCCAGCAGCCAAGGGTACGGGAATAAAGCTTTCTTT. It encodes CASSQGYGNKAFF.

The chain couples TRBV7-8 to TRBJ1-1; D is unresolved. CDR3 length: 13 amino acids. Germline assignment: CDR1 SGHVS and CDR2 FQNEAQ. V shed 5 bases and J shed 10 bases, with 17 bases lying between them. The CDR3 region has the DNA TGTGCCAGCAGCGACCTCGCGGAATCTGGAGCTTTCTTT. It specifies CASSDLAESGAFF.

This clonotype was seen ten or more times. The chain uses TRBV7-2 and TRBJ2-3; D gene unclear. V was shortened by 1 base and J by 6 bases, with 8 bases between the two germline ends. In germline, CDR1 is SGHTA, CDR2 FQGNSA. The CDR3 runs 13 residues. CDR3: CASSLGSGDTQYF. DNA for the CDR3: TGTGCCAGCAGCTTAGGTTCCGGGGATACGCAGTATTTT.

The V and J genes are TRBV10-2 and TRBJ2-3; D gene ambiguous. With 7 bases removed from V and 8 bases from J, the gap between germline ends came to 16 bases. Germline CDR1 WSHSY, CDR2 SAAADI. This CDR3 is built from 13 residues. The CDR3 region has the DNA TGCGCCAGCATTGCCACTTCGTGGGGTACGCAGTATTTT. Its protein product is CASIATSWGTQYF.

In DNA form, the CDR3 reads TGTGCCAGCAGTGTGGGCCGGTACTCGCCCCGTAAAGGCACAGATACGCAGTATTTT. Encoded protein: CASSVGRYSPRKGTDTQYF. The rearrangement joins TRBV2 to TRBJ2-3, with no clear D. Trimming pared 4 bases from V and 1 base from J, leaving 24 bases between. Germline V gene lookup returns CDR1 SNHLY and CDR2 FYNNEI. CDR3 size: 19 residues.

This rearrangement joins TRBV24-1 to TRBJ1-6, with D possibly being TRBD1 (6 bases). This CDR3 comprises 16 residues. Deletions cut 9 bases from V and 0 bases from J, with 14 bases between. The germline CDR1 and CDR2 sequences are KGHDR and SFDVKD. CDR3 in DNA: TGTGCCACCCCCGGACAGCTGTGCTCCTATAATTCACCCCTCCACTTT. It translates to CATPGQLCSYNSPLHF.